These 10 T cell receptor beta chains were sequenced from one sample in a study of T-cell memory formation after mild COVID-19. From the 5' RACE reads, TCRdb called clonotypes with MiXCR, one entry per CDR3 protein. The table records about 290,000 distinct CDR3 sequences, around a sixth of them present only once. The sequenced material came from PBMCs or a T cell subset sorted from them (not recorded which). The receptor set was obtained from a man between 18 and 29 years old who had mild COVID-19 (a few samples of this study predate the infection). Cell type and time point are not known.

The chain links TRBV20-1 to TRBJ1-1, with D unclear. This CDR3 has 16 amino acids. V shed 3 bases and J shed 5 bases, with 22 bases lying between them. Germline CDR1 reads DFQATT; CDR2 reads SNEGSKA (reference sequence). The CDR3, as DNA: TGCAGTGCTAGTGCGCCCCGGCGATTCCCGCGAACTGAAGCTTTCTTT. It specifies CSASAPRRFPRTEAFF.

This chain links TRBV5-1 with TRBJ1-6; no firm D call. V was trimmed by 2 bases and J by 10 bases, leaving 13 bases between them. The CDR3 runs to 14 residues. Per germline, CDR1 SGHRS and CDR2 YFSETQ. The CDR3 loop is CASSFPAEGSPLHF. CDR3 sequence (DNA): TGCGCCAGCAGCTTCCCCGCGGAAGGGTCACCCCTCCACTTT. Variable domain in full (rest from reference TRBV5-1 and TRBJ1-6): KAGVTQTPRYLIKTRGQQVTLSCSPISGHRSVSWYQQTPGQGLQFLFEYFSETQRNKGNFPGRFSGRQFSNSRSEMNVSTLELGDSALYLCASSFPAEGSPLHFGNGTRLTVT.

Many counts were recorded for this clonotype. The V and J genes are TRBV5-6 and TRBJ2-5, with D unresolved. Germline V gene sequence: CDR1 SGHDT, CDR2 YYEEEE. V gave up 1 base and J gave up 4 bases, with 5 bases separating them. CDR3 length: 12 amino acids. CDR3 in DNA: TGTGCCAGCAGCTTGTTCACAGAGACCCAGTACTTC. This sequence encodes CASSLFTETQYF.

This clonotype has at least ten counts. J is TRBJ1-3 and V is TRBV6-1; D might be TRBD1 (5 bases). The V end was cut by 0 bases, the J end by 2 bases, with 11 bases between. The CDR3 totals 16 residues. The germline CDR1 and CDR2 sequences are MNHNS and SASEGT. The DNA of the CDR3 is TGTGCCAGCAGTGAAGCGAGGGGATTAGCTGGAAACACCATATATTTT. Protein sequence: CASSEARGLAGNTIYF.

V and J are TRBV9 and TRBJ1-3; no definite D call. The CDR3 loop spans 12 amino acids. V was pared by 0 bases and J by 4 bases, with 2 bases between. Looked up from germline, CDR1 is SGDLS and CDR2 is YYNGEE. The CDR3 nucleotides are TGTGCCAGCAGCGTAGACGGAAACACCATATATTTT. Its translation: CASSVDGNTIYF.

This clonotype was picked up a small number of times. CDR3 in amino acids: CASSRTGGAKTQYF. CDR3 sequence (DNA): TGTGCCAGCAGTAGGACAGGGGGCGCGAAGACCCAGTACTTC. The rearrangement joins TRBV11-2 to TRBJ2-5; 11 positions match TRBD1. The trim removed 6 bases at V and 6 bases at J, leaving 6 bases unmatched. Germline V gene sequence: CDR1 SGHAT, CDR2 FQNNGV. CDR3 length equals 14 residues.

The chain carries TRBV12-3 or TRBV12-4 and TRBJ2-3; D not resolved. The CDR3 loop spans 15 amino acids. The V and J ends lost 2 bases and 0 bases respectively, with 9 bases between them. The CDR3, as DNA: TGTGCCAGCAGTTTATGGTACAGAAGCACAGATACGCAGTATTTT. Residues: CASSLWYRSTDTQYF.

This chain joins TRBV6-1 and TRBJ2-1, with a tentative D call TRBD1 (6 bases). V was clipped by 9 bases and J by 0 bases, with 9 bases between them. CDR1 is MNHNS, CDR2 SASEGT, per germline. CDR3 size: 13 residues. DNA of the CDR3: TGTGCCAGTCACAGGGACTCCTACAATGAGCAGTTCTTC. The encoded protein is CASHRDSYNEQFF.

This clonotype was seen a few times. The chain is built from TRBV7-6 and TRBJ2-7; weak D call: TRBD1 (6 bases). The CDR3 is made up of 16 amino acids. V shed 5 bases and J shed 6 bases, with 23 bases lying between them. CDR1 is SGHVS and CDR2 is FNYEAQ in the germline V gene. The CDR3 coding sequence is TGTGCCAGCAGCAGTGCCGGGACACAGTCCCTCGGCGAGCAGTACTTC. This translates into CASSSAGTQSLGEQYF.

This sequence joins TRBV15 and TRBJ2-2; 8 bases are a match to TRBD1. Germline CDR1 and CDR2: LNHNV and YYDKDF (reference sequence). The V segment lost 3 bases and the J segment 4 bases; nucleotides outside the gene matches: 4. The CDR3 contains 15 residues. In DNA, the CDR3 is TGTGCCACCAGCAGGGACAGGGACCTCACCGGGGAGCTGTTTTTT. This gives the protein CATSRDRDLTGELFF.